A single sample gave rise to the 23 T cell receptor beta chains below, sequenced in a study of cytomegalovirus exposure and HLA in healthy donors. PCR amplification relied on 60 Vbeta primers (plus 13 Jbeta primers). Repertoires were generated with immunoSEQ multiplex PCR, while TCRdb's copy carries only in-frame clones and drops some. The sample holds 200,000 to 300,000 clones, 84% seen once. Sequencing was performed on PBMCs. The receptors were gathered from a woman aged 40 to 50 in good health and CMV-seropositive.

This clone was counted many times. The CDR3 sequence: CSVEPQFTHTF. In nucleotides, the CDR3 is TGCAGCGTTGAACCACAGTTTACTCACACCTTC. The J gene is TRBJ1-2, the V gene TRBV29-1, with D unclear. Trimming cost V 2 bases and J 12 bases, with 13 bases left between them. This CDR3 comprises 11 residues. Germline CDR1 reads SQVTM; CDR2 reads ANQGSEA.

The rearrangement links TRBV5-6 to TRBJ2-6, with a weak D call TRBD1 (6 bases). The CDR3 is made up of 18 amino acids. Looked up from germline, CDR1 is SGHDT and CDR2 is YYEEEE. Deletions cut 4 bases from V and 0 bases from J, with 17 bases between. The CDR3 is CASSDEGRGHSGANVLTF. The CDR3 coding sequence is TGTGCCAGCAGCGACGAGGGCAGGGGCCACTCTGGGGCCAACGTCCTGACTTTC.

CDR3 in DNA: TGTGCCAGTAGTACGGACAGGGTTTCAGAGGCTTATAGCAATCAGCCCCAGCATTTT. Amino acid sequence: CASSTDRVSEAYSNQPQHF. V usage is TRBV19 and J usage is TRBJ1-5; 8 bases fit TRBD1. Germline assignment: CDR1 LNHDA and CDR2 SQIVND (reference sequence). There are 19 residues in the CDR3. V gave up 4 bases and J gave up 0 bases; unmatched junction bases: 14.

The V gene is TRBV27, the J gene TRBJ1-1; no clear D. Trimming took off 5 bases at V and 0 bases at J, with 10 bases between the two ends. Germline CDR1 MNHEY, CDR2 SMNVEV (reference sequence). CDR3 length: 14 residues. The CDR3 is CASSLLAMNTEAFF. Written as DNA, the CDR3 is TGTGCCAGCAGTCTACTAGCTATGAACACTGAAGCTTTCTTT.

This clone turned up a few times. This chain links TRBV5-1 with TRBJ1-1; the match to TRBD1 covers 11 bases. The CDR3 extends over 17 amino acids. CDR1 and CDR2 (germline): SGHRS, YFSETQ. With V trimmed by 3 bases and J by 7 bases, 14 bases remained unmatched. The CDR3 is CASSSGGQGAGLGEAFF. DNA for the CDR3: TGCGCCAGCAGCTCGGGTGGACAGGGGGCTGGGCTGGGTGAAGCTTTCTTT.

The genes are TRBV7-9 and TRBJ2-7, with D perhaps TRBD2 (5 bases). The CDR3 runs 13 residues. Germline V lookup: CDR1 SEHNR, CDR2 FQNEAQ (reference sequence). V lost 3 bases and J lost 4, with 10 bases in between. The CDR3 DNA reads as TGTGCCAGCAGCTTGCAGACGGGGTACGAGCAGTACTTC. Its translation: CASSLQTGYEQYF.

The V call is TRBV19, the J call TRBJ2-5, with TRBD2 matching 7 bases. The germline CDR1 and CDR2 sequences are LNHDA and SQIVND (reference sequence). This CDR3 contains 14 residues. After removal of 7 bases from V and 4 bases from J, the junction contained 9 bases not matched to a gene. CDR3 in DNA: TGTGCCAGTAACAGCGAGGGGAGGGGAGAGACCCAGTACTTC. Residues: CASNSEGRGETQYF.

The chain joins TRBV7-9 to TRBJ2-1, with 9 bases that match TRBD2. The CDR3 has 17 residues. Trimming removed 5 bases from V and 9 bases from J; junction bases left unmatched: 17. Germline V gene sequence: CDR1 SEHNR, CDR2 FQNEAQ (reference sequence). CDR3 protein: CASSPSYSGRGEGEQFF. CDR3 sequence (DNA): TGTGCCAGCAGCCCGTCCTATAGCGGGAGAGGCGAGGGTGAGCAGTTCTTC. The full variable domain, completed using reference TRBV7-9 and TRBJ2-1, is DTGVSQNPRHKITKRGQNVTFRCDPISEHNRLYWYRQTLGQGPEFLTYFQNEAQLEKSRLLSDRFSAERPKGSFSTLEIQRTEQGDSAMYLCASSPSYSGRGEGEQFFGPGTRLTVL.

The chain uses TRBV28 and TRBJ1-5; no reliable D call. CDR3 length equals 12 residues. Germline V gives CDR1 MDHEN, CDR2 SYDVKM. V lost 1 base and J lost 11, with 9 bases in between. The CDR3 spells CASSLYLGAQHF. The DNA of the CDR3 is TGTGCCAGCAGTTTATACCTCGGGGCCCAGCATTTT.

The genes are TRBV5-1 and TRBJ1-3; D unclear. The CDR3 is 15 amino acids. Per the germline V gene, CDR1 is SGHRS and CDR2 is YFSETQ. The V end was cut by 0 bases, the J end by 2 bases, with 9 bases between. CDR3 coding DNA: TGCGCCAGCAGCTTGGGGAGGGAAGCTGGAAACACCATATATTTT. Amino acids: CASSLGREAGNTIYF.

The chain carries TRBV7-6 and TRBJ1-5; D unclear. CDR1 SGHVS and CDR2 FNYEAQ come from the germline V gene. The ends were cut back, 1 base at V and 6 bases at J, with 7 bases in the middle. The CDR3 sequence is 13 residues long. The CDR3 reads CASSLDPVQPQHF. As DNA, the CDR3 is TGTGCCAGCAGCTTAGACCCGGTTCAGCCCCAGCATTTT.

Turning to this clone: Other DNA sequences of this sample code for an identical CDR3. V usage is TRBV27 and J usage is TRBJ2-5, with a possible D match to TRBD2 (6 bases). This CDR3 has 14 residues. V lost 2 bases to trimming and J lost 4 bases, with 11 bases between them. Germline values: CDR1 MNHEY, CDR2 SMNVEV (reference sequence). CDR3 sequence (DNA): TGTGCCAGCAGTTTAAACCTGGGGGGAGAGACCCAGTACTTC. Its protein product is CASSLNLGGETQYF.

This chain connects TRBV7-2 to TRBJ2-5; D ambiguous. Trimming pared 0 bases from V and 5 bases from J, leaving 7 bases between. Germline V CDR1 and CDR2: SGHTA, FQGNSA. The CDR3 consists of 13 residues. In DNA form, the CDR3 reads TGTGCCAGCAGCTTAGCAGTTCGGGAGACCCAGTACTTC. Amino acid sequence: CASSLAVRETQYF.

On this clone itself: Relative to the germline gene, one junction end is altered; a read error may explain this. The chain couples TRBV7-7 to TRBJ2-2; D not resolved. The CDR3 is 13 amino acids. Germline CDR1 SSHAT, CDR2 FNYEAQ (reference sequence). In DNA form, the CDR3 reads TGTGCTAGCAGCTTAGGAGTACCCGGGGAGCTGTTTTTT. It encodes CASSLGVPGELFF.

The chain couples TRBV5-4 to TRBJ1-5; D might be TRBD1 (5 bases). Trimming removed 3 bases from V and 4 bases from J, with 14 bases in between. The CDR3 has 15 residues. CDR1 and CDR2 from the germline V gene are SGHNT and YYREEE (reference sequence). CDR3 bases: TGTGCCAGCAGCTATTCATCAGGGTGGAATCAGCCCCAGCATTTT. This encodes CASSYSSGWNQPQHF.

This chain links TRBV7-2 with TRBJ2-5; 12 nucleotides align to TRBD2. The trim removed 5 bases at V and 4 bases at J, leaving 5 bases unmatched. Germline-derived CDR1 and CDR2 are SGHTA and FQGNSA. The CDR3 is 15 residues long. The DNA of the CDR3 is TGTGCCAGCAGCCCCGGACTAGCGGGACGAGAGACCCAGTACTTC. Translation gives CASSPGLAGRETQYF.

The chain carries TRBV2 and TRBJ1-2; tentative D call: TRBD1 (5 bases). Trimming shortened V by 6 bases and J by 4 bases, and 9 bases separated the two germline ends. Germline V CDR1 and CDR2: SNHLY, FYNNEI. CDR3 size: 12 residues. The CDR3 protein is CASRETAYGYTF. The CDR3 coding sequence is TGTGCCAGCAGGGAGACAGCCTATGGCTACACCTTC.

A note on this clone: Relative to the germline gene, one junction end is altered; a read error may explain this. V usage is TRBV7-9 and J usage is TRBJ2-1; D may be TRBD2 (6 bases). The CDR3 spans 15 residues. Germline CDR1 and CDR2: SEHNR and FQNEAQ (reference sequence). CDR3 nucleotides: TGTGCCAGCAGCATAGCGAGGGGACTTTACAATGAGCAGTTCTTC. Translated: CASSIARGLYNEQFF.

The chain employs TRBV7-8 and TRBJ2-3, with D hard to call. The germline V gene has CDR1 SGHVS and CDR2 FQNEAQ. V lost 1 base and J 1 base, leaving 12 bases between the germline ends. The CDR3 runs 16 residues. CDR3 in DNA: TGTGCCAGCAGCTTAGGGTCCTATAAAGGCACAGATACGCAGTATTTT. This encodes CASSLGSYKGTDTQYF.

The chain recombines TRBV30 with TRBJ1-5; maybe TRBD1 (5 bases). The V gene lost 0 bases and the J gene lost 0 bases, with 9 bases spanning the gap. The CDR3 totals 15 residues. Germline-derived CDR1 and CDR2 are GTSNPN and SVGIG (reference sequence). The CDR3 DNA sequence: TGTGCCTGGAGTGTCGGACAATATAGCAATCAGCCCCAGCATTTT. Translation: CAWSVGQYSNQPQHF.

V is TRBV30 and J is TRBJ1-5, with D possibly matching TRBD1 (6 bases). Between the trimmed V and J ends, which lost 4 bases and 2 bases, there was a span of 12 bases. The CDR3 consists of 14 residues. Germline V gives CDR1 GTSNPN, CDR2 SVGIG (reference sequence). CDR3 amino acids: CAWKHPGGNQPQHF. CDR3 DNA: TGTGCCTGGAAGCATCCAGGGGGCAATCAGCCCCAGCATTTT. Based on the CDR3 plus reference TRBV30 and TRBJ1-5, the full variable domain is SQTIHQWPATLVQPVGSPLSLECTVEGTSNPNLYWYRQAAGRGLQLLFYSVGIGQISSEVPQNLSASRPQDRQFILSSKKLLLSDSGFYLCAWKHPGGNQPQHFGDGTRLSIL.

The chain employs TRBV7-2 and TRBJ2-2, with unresolved D. Germline V lookup: CDR1 SGHTA, CDR2 FQGNSA. The CDR3 covers 12 residues. Trimming cost V 3 bases and J 7 bases, with 6 bases left between them. The CDR3 coding sequence is TGTGCCAGCAGCTTTCGGAGCGGGGAGCTGTTTTTT. It yields the protein CASSFRSGELFF.

As concerns this clone: Its ends do not fully match the called genes, so a read error is possible. Different DNA sequences within this sample yield the same CDR3. The CDR3 loop is CASSLVSSYEQYF. The CDR3 DNA is TGTGCCAGCAGCTTGGTGAGCTCCTATGAGCAGTACTTC. The rearrangement uses TRBV5-4 and TRBJ2-7; no firm D call. CDR3 length equals 13 residues. Germline-derived CDR1 and CDR2 are SGHNT and YYREEE (reference sequence).